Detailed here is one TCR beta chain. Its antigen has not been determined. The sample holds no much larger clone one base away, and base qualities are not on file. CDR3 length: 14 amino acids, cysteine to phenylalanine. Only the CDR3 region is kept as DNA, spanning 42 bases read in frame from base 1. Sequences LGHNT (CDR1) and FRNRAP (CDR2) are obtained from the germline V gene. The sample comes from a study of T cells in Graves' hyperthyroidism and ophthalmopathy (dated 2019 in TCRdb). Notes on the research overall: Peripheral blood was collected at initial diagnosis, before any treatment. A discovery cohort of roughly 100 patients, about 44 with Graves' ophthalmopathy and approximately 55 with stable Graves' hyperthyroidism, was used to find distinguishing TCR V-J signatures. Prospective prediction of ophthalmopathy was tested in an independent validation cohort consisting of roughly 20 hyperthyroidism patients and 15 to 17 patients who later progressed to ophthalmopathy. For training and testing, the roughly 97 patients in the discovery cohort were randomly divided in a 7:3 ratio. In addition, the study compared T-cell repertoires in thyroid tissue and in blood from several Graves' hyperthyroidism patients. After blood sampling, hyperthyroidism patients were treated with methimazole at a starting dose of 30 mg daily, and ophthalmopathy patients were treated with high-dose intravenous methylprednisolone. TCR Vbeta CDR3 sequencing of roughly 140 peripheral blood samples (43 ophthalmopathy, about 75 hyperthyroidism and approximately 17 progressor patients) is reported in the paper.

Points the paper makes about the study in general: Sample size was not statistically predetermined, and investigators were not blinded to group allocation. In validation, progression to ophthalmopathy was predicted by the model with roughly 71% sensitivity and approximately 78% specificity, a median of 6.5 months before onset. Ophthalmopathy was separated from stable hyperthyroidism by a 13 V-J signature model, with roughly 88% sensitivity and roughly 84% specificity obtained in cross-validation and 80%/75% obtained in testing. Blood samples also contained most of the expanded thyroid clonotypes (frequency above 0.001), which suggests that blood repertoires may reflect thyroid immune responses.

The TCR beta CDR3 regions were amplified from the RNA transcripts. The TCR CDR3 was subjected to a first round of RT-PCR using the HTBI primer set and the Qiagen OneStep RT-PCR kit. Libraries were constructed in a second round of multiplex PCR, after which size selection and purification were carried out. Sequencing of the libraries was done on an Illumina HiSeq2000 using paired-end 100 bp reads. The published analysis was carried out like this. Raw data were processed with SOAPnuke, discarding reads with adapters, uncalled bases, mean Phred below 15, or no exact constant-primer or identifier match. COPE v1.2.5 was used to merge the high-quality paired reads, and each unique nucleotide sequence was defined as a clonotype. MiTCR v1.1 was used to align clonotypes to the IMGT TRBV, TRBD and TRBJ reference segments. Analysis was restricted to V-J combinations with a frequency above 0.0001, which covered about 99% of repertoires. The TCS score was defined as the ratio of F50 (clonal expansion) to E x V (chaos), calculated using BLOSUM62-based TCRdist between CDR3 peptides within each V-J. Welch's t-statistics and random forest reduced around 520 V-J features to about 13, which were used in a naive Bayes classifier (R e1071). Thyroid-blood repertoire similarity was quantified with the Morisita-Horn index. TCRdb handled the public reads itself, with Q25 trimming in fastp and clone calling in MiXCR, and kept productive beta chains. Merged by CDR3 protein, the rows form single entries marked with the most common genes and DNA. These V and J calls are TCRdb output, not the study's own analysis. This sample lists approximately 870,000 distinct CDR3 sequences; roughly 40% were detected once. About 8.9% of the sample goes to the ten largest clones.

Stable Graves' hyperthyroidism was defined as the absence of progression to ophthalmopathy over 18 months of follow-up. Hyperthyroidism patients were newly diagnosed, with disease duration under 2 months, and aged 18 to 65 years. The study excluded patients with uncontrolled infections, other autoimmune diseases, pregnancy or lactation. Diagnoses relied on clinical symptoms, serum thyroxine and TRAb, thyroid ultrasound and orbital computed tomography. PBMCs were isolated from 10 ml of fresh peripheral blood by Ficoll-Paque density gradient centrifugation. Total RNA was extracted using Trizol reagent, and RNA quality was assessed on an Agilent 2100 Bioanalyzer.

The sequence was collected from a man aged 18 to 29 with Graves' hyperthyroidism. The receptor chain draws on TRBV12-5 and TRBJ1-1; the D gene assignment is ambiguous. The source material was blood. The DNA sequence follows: TGTGCCAGCAGTTTGTACCAGTTAAACACTGAAGCTTTCTTT. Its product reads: CASSLYQLNTEAFF.